The sample holds many counts of the clone carrying this T cell receptor (beta chain). Its specificity is unknown. A single record per CDR3 protein comes from TCRdb applying MiXCR to the 5' RACE reads. The data hold some 10,000 distinct CDR3 sequences, with about 13% observed a single time. This record comes from a study of spatial heterogeneity in lung cancer. The study, taken as a whole, reports: Tumor T cells had an estimated coverage that came to approximately 6.3% for alpha chains and 13% to 15% for beta chains. Mutation counts in tumors were tracked by counts of expanded intratumoral alpha and beta TCRs.

Noted time point: sample taken at primary tumor resection. CDR1 SGHDN and CDR2 FVKESK come from the germline V gene. CDR3 length equals 10 residues. Deletions cut 5 bases from V and 5 bases from J, with 3 bases between. Sequenced material: lung tumor tissue, taken at surgery. This chain connects TRBV14 to TRBJ1-2; no reliable D call. The sequence derives from a male donor with early-stage non-small cell lung cancer. The CDR3, as DNA: TGTGCCAGCAGCTGGTATGGCTACACCTTC. Its translation is CASSWYGYTF.